This T cell receptor beta chain comes out of a study of blood T cell repertoires in COVID-19. Study summary: Samples representing acute and convalescent COVID-19 were sourced from the United States, Italy and Spain. PBMCs, B-cell-depleted T cells, or T cells provided the cDNA or gDNA that made up the material.

Those enrolled in Seattle joined during active infection and were followed longitudinally afterward. Methods used by the authors: By means of reference gene primer amplification, nucleated cell counts were estimated. Assay: immunoSEQ multiplex PCR; the TCRdb copy retains only in-frame clones and omits some. That table furnishes V, J and clone size, whereas the DNA furnished D and trimming. The sample contains 200,000 to 300,000 clones, approximately 86% of which appear only once. Germline V gene lookup returns CDR1 SNHLY and CDR2 FYNNEI. The CDR3 extends over 17 amino acids. The ends were cut back, 7 bases at V and 0 bases at J, with 18 bases in the middle.

This chain links TRBV2 with TRBJ2-2, with D tentatively TRBD2 (7 bases). The sequenced material came from peripheral blood. The clonotype originates from a woman aged 60 to 75 with COVID-19, enrolled during active disease. The CDR3 DNA is TGTGCCAGCATAAAGGGGGGGAGGTCCGCGAACACCGGGGAGCTGTTTTTT. This translates into CASIKGGRSANTGELFF.